The TCR beta chain under discussion was sequenced for a study of T-cell reconstitution after alpha-beta-depleted transplantation in children. General study points: From surviving recipient T cells and thymic progenitors came the high day-60 TCRbeta diversity observed in some patients. From newly produced T cells came most of the T-cell counts and diversity one year after transplant. Expanded clones from the graft, numbering several hundred, reportedly supplied alpha-beta T cells about two months after transplant.

The CDR3 runs 15 residues. Germline lookup yields CDR1 DFQATT and CDR2 SNEGSKA (reference sequence). V lost 2 bases and J 0 bases, leaving 8 bases between the germline ends. A library of TCRbeta sequences, prepared with unique molecular identifiers, was generated. MiXCR, applied by TCRdb to the PCR reads, yields one record per CDR3 protein. The data contain about 580,000 distinct CDR3 sequences, more than 20% of them seen just once; the ten biggest clones take up 13% to 15%. This clonotype was seen at least ten times. What it binds is unknown. The input for sequencing was PBMCs, mostly from graft donor cells, taken 360 days after TCRalphabeta/CD19-depleted stem cell transplant. The receptor comes from a boy younger than two who had a stem cell transplant for acute myeloid leukemia, so the T cells may come from the graft donor. V usage is TRBV20-1 and J usage is TRBJ2-6; possible D gene TRBD2, 5 bases. The CDR3 DNA follows: TGCAGTGCTAGATCGGGGAACTCTGGGGCCAACGTCCTGACTTTC. It encodes CSARSGNSGANVLTF.